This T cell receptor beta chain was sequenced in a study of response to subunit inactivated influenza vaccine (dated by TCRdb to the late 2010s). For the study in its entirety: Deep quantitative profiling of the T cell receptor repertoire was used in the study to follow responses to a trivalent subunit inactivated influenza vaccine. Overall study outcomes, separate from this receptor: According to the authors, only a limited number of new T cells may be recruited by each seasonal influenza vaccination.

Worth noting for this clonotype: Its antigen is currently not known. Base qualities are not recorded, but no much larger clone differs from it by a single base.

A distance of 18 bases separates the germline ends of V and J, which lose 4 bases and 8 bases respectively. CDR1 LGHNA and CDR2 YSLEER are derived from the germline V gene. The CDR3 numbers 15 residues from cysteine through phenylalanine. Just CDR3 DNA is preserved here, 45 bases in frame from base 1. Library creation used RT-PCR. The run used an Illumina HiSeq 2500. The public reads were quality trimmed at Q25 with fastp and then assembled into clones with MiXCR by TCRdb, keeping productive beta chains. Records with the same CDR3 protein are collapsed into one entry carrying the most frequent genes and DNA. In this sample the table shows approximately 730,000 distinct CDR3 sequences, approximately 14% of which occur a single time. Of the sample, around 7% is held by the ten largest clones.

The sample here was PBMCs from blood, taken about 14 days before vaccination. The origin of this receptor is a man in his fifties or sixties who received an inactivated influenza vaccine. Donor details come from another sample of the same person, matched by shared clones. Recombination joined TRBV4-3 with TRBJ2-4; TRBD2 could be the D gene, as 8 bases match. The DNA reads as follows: TGCGCCAGCAGCCTAACTCGGGAGGGACAGCACATTCAGTACTTC. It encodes CASSLTREGQHIQYF.